A single sample gave rise to the 10 T cell receptor beta chains below, sequenced in a study of identical twins. TCRdb passed the 5' RACE reads through MiXCR, listing each CDR3 protein once. The sample consists of a few hundred thousand distinct CDR3 sequences, approximately 9.1% of them appearing once. Sequencing used naive T cells sorted from blood. The receptors shown here come from a woman in her 50s in good health.

With regard to this clonotype: One end of the junction varies from germline; a read error may be responsible. The rearrangement links TRBV6-4 to TRBJ2-2, with D possibly matching TRBD2 (5 bases). The CDR3 spans 13 residues. In germline, CDR1 is MRHNA, CDR2 SNTAGT. CDR3 nucleotide sequence: TGTGCCAGCAGTGACTGGCTGACCGGGGAGATGTTTTTT. The encoded protein is CASSDWLTGEMFF.

This clonotype occurred a few times. The V call is TRBV7-9, the J call TRBJ1-4; D gene unclear. The germline gives CDR1 SEHNR, CDR2 FQNEAQ (reference sequence). The CDR3 spans 13 residues. V lost 1 base to trimming and J lost 4 bases, with 4 bases between them. The CDR3 nucleotides are TGTGCCAGCAGCTTAGGTTTTAATGAAAAACTGTTTTTT. Its translation is CASSLGFNEKLFF. Drawing the rest from reference TRBV7-9 and TRBJ1-4, the complete variable domain is DTGVSQNPRHKITKRGQNVTFRCDPISEHNRLYWYRQTLGQGPEFLTYFQNEAQLEKSRLLSDRFSAERPKGSFSTLEIQRTEQGDSAMYLCASSLGFNEKLFFGSGTQLSVL.

This clonotype was seen ten or more times. The chain employs TRBV7-8 and TRBJ1-2; 7 bases match TRBD1. Germline V gives CDR1 SGHVS, CDR2 FQNEAQ. The CDR3 is 16 residues long. Trimming at V came to 6 bases and at J to 4 bases, leaving 14 bases not matched to a gene. The CDR3 here is CASRPEQTGTLYGYTF. CDR3 DNA sequence: TGTGCCAGCAGACCCGAGCAGACAGGGACACTCTATGGCTACACCTTC.

The chain employs TRBV6-2 or TRBV6-3 and TRBJ1-1; maybe TRBD1 (5 bases). The CDR3 length is 12 residues. The V gene's germline CDR1 is MNHEY and CDR2 SVGEGT. V was shortened by 7 bases and J by 8 bases, with 14 bases between the two germline ends. As DNA, the CDR3 is TGTGCCAGCACCCTAACGGGGGTAGAAGCTTTCTTT. This codes for CASTLTGVEAFF.

The chain is built from TRBV27 and TRBJ2-1, with a possible D match to TRBD2 (5 bases). V lost 5 bases and J 5 bases, leaving 16 bases between the germline ends. The length of the CDR3 is 15 residues. Per the germline V gene, CDR1 is MNHEY and CDR2 is SMNVEV (reference sequence). The DNA of the CDR3 is TGTGCCAGCAGTGGGCCGACTAAGGTAAACAATGAGCAGTTCTTC. Translating it yields CASSGPTKVNNEQFF.

The sample holds a few counts of this clonotype. The V and J genes are TRBV24-1 and TRBJ2-2, with D unclear. Germline-derived CDR1 and CDR2 are KGHDR and SFDVKD. The CDR3 has 16 amino acids. V was cut by 0 bases and J by 6 bases, with 13 bases left in between. DNA for the CDR3: TGTGCCACCAGTGATTTGCGAGTCAAATACGCCGGGGAGCTGTTTTTT. Residues: CATSDLRVKYAGELFF.

The chain combines TRBV4-1 with TRBJ1-5; D is unresolved. V was trimmed by 2 bases and J by 2 bases, leaving 10 bases between them. Germline assignment: CDR1 MGHRA and CDR2 YSYEKL. This CDR3 spans 15 amino acids. The CDR3 sequence is CASSQIGYGNQPQHF. In DNA, the CDR3 is TGCGCCAGCAGCCAAATCGGGTATGGCAATCAGCCCCAGCATTTT.

In this sample, this clonotype turned up a few times. The gene calls are TRBV7-9 and TRBJ2-2; D unresolved. V was shortened by 5 bases and J by 3 bases, with 13 bases between the two germline ends. Germline V CDR1 and CDR2: SEHNR, FQNEAQ (reference sequence). This CDR3 comprises 15 residues. The CDR3 DNA is TGTGCCAGCAGCCTACAACCCACGGACACCGGGGAGCTGTTTTTT. Translation: CASSLQPTDTGELFF.

This clonotype was observed a few times. The rearrangement joins TRBV6-1 to TRBJ2-1; 12 positions match TRBD2. The CDR3 covers 17 residues. Germline CDR1 MNHNS, CDR2 SASEGT. J gave up 6 bases and V 2 bases, and 8 bases lay outside the gene matches. The CDR3 DNA follows: TGTGCCAGCAGTGAATTTCTACCGGGACTAGCGGGCAATGAGCAGTTCTTC. This codes for CASSEFLPGLAGNEQFF.

The chain combines TRBV4-2 with TRBJ2-1; 8 bases line up with TRBD2. The CDR3 runs to 16 residues. CDR1 is LGHNA, CDR2 YNFKEQ, per germline. J was trimmed by 7 bases and V by 3 bases; bases with no gene match: 11. The CDR3 here is CASSHRIRGRWNEQFF. CDR3 coding DNA: TGTGCCAGCAGCCACCGCATCCGCGGGAGGTGGAATGAGCAGTTCTTC.